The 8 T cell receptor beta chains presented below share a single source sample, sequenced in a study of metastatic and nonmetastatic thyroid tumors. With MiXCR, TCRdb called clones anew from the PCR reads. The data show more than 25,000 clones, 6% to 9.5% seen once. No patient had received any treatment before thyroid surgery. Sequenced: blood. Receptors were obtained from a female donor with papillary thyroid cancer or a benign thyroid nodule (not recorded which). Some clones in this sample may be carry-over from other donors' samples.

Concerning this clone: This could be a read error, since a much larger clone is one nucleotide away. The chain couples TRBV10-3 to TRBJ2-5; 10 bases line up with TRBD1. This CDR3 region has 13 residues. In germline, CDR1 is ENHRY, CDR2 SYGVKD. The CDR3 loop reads CAISGTGEGTQHF. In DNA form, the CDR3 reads TGTGCCATCAGCGGGACAGGGGAAGGGACCCAGCACTTC.

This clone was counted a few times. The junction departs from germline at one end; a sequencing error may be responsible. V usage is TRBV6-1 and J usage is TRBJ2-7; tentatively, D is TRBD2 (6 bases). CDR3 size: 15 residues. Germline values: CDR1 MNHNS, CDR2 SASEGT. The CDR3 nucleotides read TGTGCCAGCAGTGTGACTAGTGGGGTCACCTACGACCAGTACTTC. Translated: CASSVTSGVTYDQYF.

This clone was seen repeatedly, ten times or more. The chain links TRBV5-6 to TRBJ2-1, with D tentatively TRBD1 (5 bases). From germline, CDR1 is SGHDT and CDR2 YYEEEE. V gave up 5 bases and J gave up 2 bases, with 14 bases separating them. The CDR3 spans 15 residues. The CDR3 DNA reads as TGTGCCAGCAGGCCGACCCGACAGACCTACAATGAGCAGTTCTTC. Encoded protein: CASRPTRQTYNEQFF.

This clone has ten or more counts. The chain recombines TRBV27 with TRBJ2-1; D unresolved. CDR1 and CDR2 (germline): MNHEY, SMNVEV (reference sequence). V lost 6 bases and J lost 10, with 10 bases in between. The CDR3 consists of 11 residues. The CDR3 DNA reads TGTGCCAGCAGATTTGGACGGGAGCAGTTCTTC. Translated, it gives CASRFGREQFF.

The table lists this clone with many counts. CDR3 sequence: CASSDLGGSGANVLTF. The CDR3, as DNA: TGTGCCAGCAGTGATCTAGGGGGGTCTGGGGCCAACGTCCTGACTTTC. V gene TRBV6-1 combines with J gene TRBJ2-6; D could derive from TRBD1 or TRBD2 (6 bases each). Germline V lookup: CDR1 MNHNS, CDR2 SASEGT. V dropped 3 bases and J dropped 1 base, with 10 bases sitting between them. The CDR3 is 16 residues long.

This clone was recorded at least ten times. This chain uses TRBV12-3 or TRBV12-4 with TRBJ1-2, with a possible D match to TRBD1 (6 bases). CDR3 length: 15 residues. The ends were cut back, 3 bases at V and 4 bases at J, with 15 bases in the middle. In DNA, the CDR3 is TGTGCCAGCAGTTTCGCAGGGCAGGGGCCCTATGGCTACACCTTC. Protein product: CASSFAGQGPYGYTF.

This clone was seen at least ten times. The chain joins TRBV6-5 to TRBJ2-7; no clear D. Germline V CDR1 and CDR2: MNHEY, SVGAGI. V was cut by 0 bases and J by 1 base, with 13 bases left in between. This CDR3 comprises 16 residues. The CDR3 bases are TGTGCCAGCAGTTACTCTTTCTCAGAACAATCCTACGAGCAGTACTTC. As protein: CASSYSFSEQSYEQYF.

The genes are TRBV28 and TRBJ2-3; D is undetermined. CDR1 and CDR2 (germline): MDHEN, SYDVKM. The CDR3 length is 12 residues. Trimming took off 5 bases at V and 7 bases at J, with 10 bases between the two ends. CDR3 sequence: CASSKAPNTQYF. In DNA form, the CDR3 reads TGTGCCAGCAGTAAGGCCCCTAATACGCAGTATTTT.